This entry is about one T cell receptor (beta chain). The antigen is undetermined. The data originate from a study of T cell responses to AZD1222 COVID-19 vaccine. The V segment lost 6 bases and the J segment 4 bases; nucleotides outside the gene matches: 11. CDR1 is MNHNY, CDR2 SVGAGI, per germline (reference sequence). CDR3 size: 15 residues. Findings of the study overall: Repertoire collection took place solely once the T cell response had peaked. Spike-specific TCR repertoires showed rising breadth and depth after two AZD1222 doses. White British donors predominated, females outnumbered males, and clonal diversity was possibly underestimated.

TCRdb's table, derived via immunoSEQ multiplex PCR, lists solely in-frame clones and lacks some. The data contain 95,000 to 150,000 clones, 87% of them singletons. Pooled samples include second doses given at about 4 or 12 weeks. Sequenced material: peripheral blood, taken 28 days after the second AZD1222 dose. This sequence originates from an adult who received the AZD1222 COVID-19 vaccine. This rearrangement joins TRBV6-6 to TRBJ1-1; the match to TRBD1 covers 7 bases. The CDR3, as DNA: TGTGCCAGCAGACGATCGACAGGGAGGAGCACTGAAGCTTTCTTT. Translated: CASRRSTGRSTEAFF.